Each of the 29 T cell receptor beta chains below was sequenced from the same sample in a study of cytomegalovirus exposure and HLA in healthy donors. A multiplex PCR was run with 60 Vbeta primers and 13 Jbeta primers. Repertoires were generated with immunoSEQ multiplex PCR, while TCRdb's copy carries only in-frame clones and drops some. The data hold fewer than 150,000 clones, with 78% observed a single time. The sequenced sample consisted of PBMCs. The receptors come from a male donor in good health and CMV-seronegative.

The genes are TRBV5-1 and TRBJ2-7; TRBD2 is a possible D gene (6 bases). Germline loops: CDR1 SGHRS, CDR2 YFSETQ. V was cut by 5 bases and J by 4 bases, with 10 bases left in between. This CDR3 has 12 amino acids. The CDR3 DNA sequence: TGCGCCAGCAGGGAGGGGACGTACGAGCAGTACTTC. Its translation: CASREGTYEQYF.

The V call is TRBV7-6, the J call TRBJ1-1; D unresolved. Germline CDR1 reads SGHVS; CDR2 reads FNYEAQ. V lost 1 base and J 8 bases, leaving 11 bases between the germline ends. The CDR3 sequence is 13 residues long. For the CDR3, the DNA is TGTGCCAGCAGCTTAGTCACGGGGAAGGAAGCTTTCTTT. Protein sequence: CASSLVTGKEAFF.

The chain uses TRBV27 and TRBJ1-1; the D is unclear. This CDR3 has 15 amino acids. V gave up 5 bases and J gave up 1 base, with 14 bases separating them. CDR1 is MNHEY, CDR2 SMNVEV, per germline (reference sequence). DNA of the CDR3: TGTGCCAGCAGTACCGTGGACTCCGCGAACACTGAAGCTTTCTTT. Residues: CASSTVDSANTEAFF.

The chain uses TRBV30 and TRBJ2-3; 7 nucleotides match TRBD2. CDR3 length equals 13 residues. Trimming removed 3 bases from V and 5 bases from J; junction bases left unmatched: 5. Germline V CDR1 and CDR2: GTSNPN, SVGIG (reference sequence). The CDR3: CAWSSGTRDTQYF. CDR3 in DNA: TGTGCCTGGAGCAGCGGGACCCGAGATACGCAGTATTTT.

The CDR3 bases are TGTGCCAGCAGCGTACTAGCGGTCCTCGGGACCCAGTACTTC. Protein: CASSVLAVLGTQYF. The rearrangement joins TRBV7-9 to TRBJ2-5; 8 nucleotides match TRBD2. The CDR3 contains 14 residues. V was clipped by 5 bases and J by 7 bases; unmatched bases: 9. Per the germline V gene, CDR1 is SEHNR and CDR2 is FQNEAQ (reference sequence).

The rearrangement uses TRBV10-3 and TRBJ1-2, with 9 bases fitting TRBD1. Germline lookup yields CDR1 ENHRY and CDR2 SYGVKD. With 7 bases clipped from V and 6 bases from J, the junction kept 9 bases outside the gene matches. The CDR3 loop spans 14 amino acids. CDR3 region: CAITTGGASDGYTF. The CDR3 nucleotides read TGTGCCATCACTACAGGGGGCGCGAGTGATGGCTACACCTTC.

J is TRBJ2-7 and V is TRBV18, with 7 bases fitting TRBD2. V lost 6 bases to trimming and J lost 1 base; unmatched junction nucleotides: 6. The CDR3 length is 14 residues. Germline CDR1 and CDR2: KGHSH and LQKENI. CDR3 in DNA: TGTGCCAGCTCCCGGGCGGGGGATTCCTACGAGCAGTACTTC. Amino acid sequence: CASSRAGDSYEQYF.

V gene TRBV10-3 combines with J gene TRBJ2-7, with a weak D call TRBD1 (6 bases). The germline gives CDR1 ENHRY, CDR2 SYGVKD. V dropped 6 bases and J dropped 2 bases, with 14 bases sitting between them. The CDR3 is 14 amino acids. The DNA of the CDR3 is TGTGCCATCAGGGGGAAGGACAGAGCCTACGAGCAGTACTTC. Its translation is CAIRGKDRAYEQYF.

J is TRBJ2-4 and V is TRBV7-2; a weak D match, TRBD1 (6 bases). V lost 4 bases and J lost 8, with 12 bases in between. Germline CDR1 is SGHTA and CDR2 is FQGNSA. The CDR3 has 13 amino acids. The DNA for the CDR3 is TGTGCCAGCAGCTCCAACAGGGATGACATTCAGTACTTC. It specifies CASSSNRDDIQYF.

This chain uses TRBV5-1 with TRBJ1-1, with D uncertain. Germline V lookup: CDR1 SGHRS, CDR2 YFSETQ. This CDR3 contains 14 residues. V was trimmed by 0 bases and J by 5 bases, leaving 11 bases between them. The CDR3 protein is CASSLGDLRTEAFF. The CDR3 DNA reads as TGCGCCAGCAGCTTGGGAGATTTGAGAACTGAAGCTTTCTTT.

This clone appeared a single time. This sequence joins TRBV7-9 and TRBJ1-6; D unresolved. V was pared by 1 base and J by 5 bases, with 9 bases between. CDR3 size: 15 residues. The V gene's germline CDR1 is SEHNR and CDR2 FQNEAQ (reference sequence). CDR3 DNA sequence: TGTGCCAGCAGCTTAGGCTCGGGTAATAATTCACCCCTCCACTTT. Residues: CASSLGSGNNSPLHF.

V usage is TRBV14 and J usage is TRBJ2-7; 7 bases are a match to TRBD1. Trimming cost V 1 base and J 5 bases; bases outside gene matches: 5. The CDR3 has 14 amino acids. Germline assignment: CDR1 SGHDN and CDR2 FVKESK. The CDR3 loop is CASSQVRGKNEQYF. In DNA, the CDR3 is TGTGCCAGCAGCCAAGTCAGGGGGAAGAACGAGCAGTACTTC.

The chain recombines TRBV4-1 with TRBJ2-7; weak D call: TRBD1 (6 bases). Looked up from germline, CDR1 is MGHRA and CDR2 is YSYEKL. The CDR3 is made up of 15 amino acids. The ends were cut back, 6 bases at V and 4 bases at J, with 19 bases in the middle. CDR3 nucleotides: TGCGCCAGCAGTCCACTCACAGGGTTAACGTACGAGCAGTACTTC. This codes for CASSPLTGLTYEQYF.

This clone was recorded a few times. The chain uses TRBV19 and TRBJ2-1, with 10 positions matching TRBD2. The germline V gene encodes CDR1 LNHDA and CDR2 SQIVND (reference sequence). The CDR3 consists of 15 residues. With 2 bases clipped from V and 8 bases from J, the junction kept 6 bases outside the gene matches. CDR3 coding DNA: TGTGCCAGTAGTATACCAGCGGGGGGGCTCGATGAGCAGTTCTTC. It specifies CASSIPAGGLDEQFF.

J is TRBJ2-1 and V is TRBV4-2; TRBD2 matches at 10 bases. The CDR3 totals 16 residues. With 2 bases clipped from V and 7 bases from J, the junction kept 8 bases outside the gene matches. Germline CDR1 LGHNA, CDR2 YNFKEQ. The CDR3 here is CASSQISGGTGNEQFF. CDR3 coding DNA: TGTGCCAGCAGCCAAATTAGCGGGGGGACCGGTAATGAGCAGTTCTTC.

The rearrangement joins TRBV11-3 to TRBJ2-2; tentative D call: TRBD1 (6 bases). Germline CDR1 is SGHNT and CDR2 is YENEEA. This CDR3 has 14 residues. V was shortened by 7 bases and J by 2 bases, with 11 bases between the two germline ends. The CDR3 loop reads CASKAGDNTGELFF. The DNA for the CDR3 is TGTGCCAGCAAGGCAGGGGATAACACCGGGGAGCTGTTTTTT.

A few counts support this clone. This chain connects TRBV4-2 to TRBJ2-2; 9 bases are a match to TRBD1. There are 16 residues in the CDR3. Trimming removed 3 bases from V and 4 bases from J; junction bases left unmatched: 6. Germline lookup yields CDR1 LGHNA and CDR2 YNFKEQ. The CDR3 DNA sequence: TGTGCCAGCAGCCATCCGGGGACAGGGAGCACCGGGGAGCTGTTTTTT. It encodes CASSHPGTGSTGELFF.

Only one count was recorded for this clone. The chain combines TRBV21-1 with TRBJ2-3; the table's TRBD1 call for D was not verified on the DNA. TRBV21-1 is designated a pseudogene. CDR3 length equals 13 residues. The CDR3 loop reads CASTPDNTDTQYF. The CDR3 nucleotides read TGTGCCAGCACCCCGGACAACACAGATACGCAGTATTTT.

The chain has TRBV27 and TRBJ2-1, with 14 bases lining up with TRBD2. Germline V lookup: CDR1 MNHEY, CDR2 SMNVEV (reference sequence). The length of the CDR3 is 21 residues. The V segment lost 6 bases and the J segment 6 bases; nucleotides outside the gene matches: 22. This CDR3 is CASSRRASGTSGRTAGNEQFF. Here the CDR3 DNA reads TGTGCCAGCAGCCGGCGAGCGAGCGGGACTAGCGGGAGAACAGCGGGCAATGAGCAGTTCTTC.

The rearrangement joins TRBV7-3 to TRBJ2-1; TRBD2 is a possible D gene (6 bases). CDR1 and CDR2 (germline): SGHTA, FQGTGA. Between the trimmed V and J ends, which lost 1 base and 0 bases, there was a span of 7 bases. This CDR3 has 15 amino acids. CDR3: CASSLSGNSYNEQFF. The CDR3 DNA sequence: TGTGCCAGCAGCTTAAGCGGGAACTCCTACAATGAGCAGTTCTTC.

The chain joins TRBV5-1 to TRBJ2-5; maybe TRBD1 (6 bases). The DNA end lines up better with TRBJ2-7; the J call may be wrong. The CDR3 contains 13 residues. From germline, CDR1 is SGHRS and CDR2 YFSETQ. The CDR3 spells CASSLRGSYEQYF. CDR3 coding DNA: TGCGCCAGCAGCTTGAGGGGGTCCTACGAGCAGTACTTC.

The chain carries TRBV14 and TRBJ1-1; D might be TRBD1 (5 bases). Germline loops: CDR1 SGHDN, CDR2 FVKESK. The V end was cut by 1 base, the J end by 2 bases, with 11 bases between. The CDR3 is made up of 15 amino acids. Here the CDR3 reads CASSQVVQGNTEAFF. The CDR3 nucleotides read TGTGCCAGCAGCCAAGTGGTGCAGGGAAACACTGAAGCTTTCTTT.

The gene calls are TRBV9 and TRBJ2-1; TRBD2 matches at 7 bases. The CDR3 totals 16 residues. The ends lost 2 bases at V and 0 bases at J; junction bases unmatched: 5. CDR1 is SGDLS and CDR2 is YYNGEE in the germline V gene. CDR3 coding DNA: TGTGCCAGCAGCGTTACTAGCGAGAGCTCCTACAATGAGCAGTTCTTC. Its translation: CASSVTSESSYNEQFF.

The CDR3 DNA follows: TGTGCCAGCAGCTTGACTAGCGTCCCGACCTACAATGAGCAGTTCTTC. Protein sequence: CASSLTSVPTYNEQFF. V and J are TRBV7-6 and TRBJ2-1; the match to TRBD2 covers 8 bases. The junction had 6 bases not matched to a gene; V was cut back by 3 bases and J by 2 bases. The CDR3 has 16 amino acids. In germline, CDR1 is SGHVS, CDR2 FNYEAQ.

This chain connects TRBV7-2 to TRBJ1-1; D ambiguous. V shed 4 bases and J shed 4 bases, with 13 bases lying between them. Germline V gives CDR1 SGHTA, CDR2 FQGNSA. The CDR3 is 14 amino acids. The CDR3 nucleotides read TGTGCCAGCAGCTCCGAGGTAGTGCGCACTGAAGCTTTCTTT. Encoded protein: CASSSEVVRTEAFF.

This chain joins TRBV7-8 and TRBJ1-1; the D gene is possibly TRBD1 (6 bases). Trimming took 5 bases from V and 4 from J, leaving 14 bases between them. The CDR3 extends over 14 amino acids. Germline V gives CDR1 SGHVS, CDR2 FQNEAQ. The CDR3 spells CASSTRDKSTEAFF. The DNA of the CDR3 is TGTGCCAGCAGCACCCGGGACAAGAGCACTGAAGCTTTCTTT.

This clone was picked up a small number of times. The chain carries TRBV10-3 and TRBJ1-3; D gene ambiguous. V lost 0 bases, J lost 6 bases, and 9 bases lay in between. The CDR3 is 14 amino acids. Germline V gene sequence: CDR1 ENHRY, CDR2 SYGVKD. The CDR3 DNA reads TGTGCCATCAGTGAGTCGATAGACATAAACACCATATATTTT. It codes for CAISESIDINTIYF.

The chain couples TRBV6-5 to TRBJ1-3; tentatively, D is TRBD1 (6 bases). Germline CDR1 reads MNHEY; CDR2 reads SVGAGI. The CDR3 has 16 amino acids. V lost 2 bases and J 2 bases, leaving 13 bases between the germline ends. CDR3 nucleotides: TGTGCCAGCAGTTACAGGCTCAACAGGGCTGGAAACACCATATATTTT. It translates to CASSYRLNRAGNTIYF.

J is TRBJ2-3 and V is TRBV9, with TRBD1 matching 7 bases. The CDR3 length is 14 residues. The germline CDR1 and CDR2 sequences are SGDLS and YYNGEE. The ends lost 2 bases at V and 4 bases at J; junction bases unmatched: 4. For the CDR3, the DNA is TGTGCCAGCAGCGTTGACAGGGCGGCAGATACGCAGTATTTT. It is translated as CASSVDRAADTQYF. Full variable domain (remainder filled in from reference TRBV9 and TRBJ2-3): DSGVTQTPKHLITATGQRVTLRCSPRSGDLSVYWYQQSLDQGLQFLIQYYNGEERAKGNILERFSAQQFPDLHSELNLSSLELGDSALYFCASSVDRAADTQYFGPGTRLTVL.